The 9 T cell receptor beta chains listed next were all sequenced from one sample in a study of cytomegalovirus exposure and HLA in healthy donors. The assay was immunoSEQ multiplex PCR, and TCRdb's table has in-frame clones only and misses some. The table includes around 250,000 clones, around 90% detected once. Input material: PBMCs. The receptors stem from a woman aged 18-30 years in good health and CMV-seronegative.

The CDR3 region is CASSSVGQGAYGYTF. For the CDR3, the DNA is TGTGCCAGCAGCTCAGTAGGACAGGGGGCCTATGGCTACACCTTC. The V and J genes are TRBV7-2 and TRBJ1-2; 11 bases align to TRBD1. This CDR3 comprises 15 residues. Trimming took 4 bases from V and 4 from J; bases not matched to a gene: 5. From germline, CDR1 is SGHTA and CDR2 FQGNSA.

In this sample, this clone turned up many times. A read error may account for a junction end that differs from germline. This rearrangement joins TRBV7-7 to TRBJ1-5, with TRBD1 identical over 12 bases. This CDR3 has 14 residues. CDR1 and CDR2 (germline): SSHAT, FNYEAQ (reference sequence). The CDR3 DNA sequence: TGTGCTAGCAGCAAGGGGACAGGGGGCGTATCCCAGCATTTT. Translating it yields CASSKGTGGVSQHF.

This rearrangement joins TRBV4-3 to TRBJ1-6; 10 positions agree with TRBD1. The CDR3 extends over 21 amino acids. Germline CDR1 and CDR2: LGHNA and YSLEER. V gave up 3 bases and J gave up 0 bases; unmatched junction bases: 14. The CDR3 is CASSQSGGTGEFSSYNSPLHF. DNA for the CDR3: TGCGCCAGCAGCCAGTCAGGGGGGACAGGGGAATTTAGCTCCTATAATTCACCCCTCCACTTT.

The rearrangement links TRBV11-2 to TRBJ2-3; 9 bases map to TRBD1. This CDR3 contains 16 residues. Germline-derived CDR1 and CDR2 are SGHAT and FQNNGV. Germline trimming cut 5 bases from V and 0 bases from J; bases unmatched to any gene: 6. CDR3 residues: CASSTRDRASTDTQYF. In DNA form, the CDR3 reads TGTGCCAGCAGCACACGGGACAGGGCGAGCACAGATACGCAGTATTTT.

This rearrangement joins TRBV21-1 to TRBJ2-7; the table gives TRBD1 as D, unverified against the DNA. TRBV21-1 is a pseudogene. The CDR3 covers 13 residues. The CDR3 here is CASSKAAGGEQYV. The CDR3 DNA sequence: TGTGCCAGCAGCAAAGCCGCAGGGGGCGAGCAGTACGTC.

The genes are TRBV6-1 and TRBJ2-1, with 12 nucleotides matching TRBD2. The germline V gene has CDR1 MNHNS and CDR2 SASEGT. The CDR3 has 15 amino acids. The J segment lost 5 bases and the V segment lost 5 bases, leaving 4 bases of the junction unmatched. The CDR3 nucleotides are TGTGCCAGCAGTTCACTAGCGGGGGGCGACAATGAGCAGTTCTTC. Amino acids: CASSSLAGGDNEQFF.

The chain carries TRBV4-3 and TRBJ1-4, with D unclear. The germline CDR1 and CDR2 sequences are LGHNA and YSLEER. The ends were cut back, 1 base at V and 7 bases at J, with 10 bases in the middle. The CDR3 contains 14 residues. CDR3 sequence (DNA): TGCGCCAGCAGCCAAGGTCGTCGAGGTGAAAAACTGTTTTTT. This codes for CASSQGRRGEKLFF.

The CDR3 spells CASTARTSSYEQYV. CDR3 DNA: TGTGCCAGCACCGCCCGGACTTCCTCCTACGAGCAGTACGTC. V gene TRBV28 combines with J gene TRBJ2-7, with D perhaps TRBD2 (5 bases). Between the trimmed V and J ends, which lost 7 bases and 0 bases, there was a span of 13 bases. The germline V gene encodes CDR1 MDHEN and CDR2 SYDVKM. This CDR3 spans 14 amino acids.

J is TRBJ1-2 and V is TRBV7-9, with 8 bases that match TRBD1. Germline assignment: CDR1 SEHNR and CDR2 FQNEAQ (reference sequence). The length of the CDR3 is 13 residues. Germline trimming cut 1 base from V and 5 bases from J; bases unmatched to any gene: 0. The CDR3 DNA reads TGTGCCAGCAGCTTAGGGACAGGGTATGGCTACACCTTC. Translating gives CASSLGTGYGYTF.